A selection of T cell receptor beta chains follows, all from one sample in a study of T cells in Graves' hyperthyroidism and ophthalmopathy. MiXCR, applied by TCRdb to the multiplex PCR reads, yields one record per CDR3 protein. The sample contains over 300,000 distinct CDR3 sequences, roughly an eighth of which appear only once. The source material was blood. Every receptor here comes from a woman in her thirties or forties with Graves' ophthalmopathy. Both conserved end residues are part of each CDR3. Fields, in order: J gene, clone size, D gene, V gene, CDR3 protein, CDR3 DNA. The D gene is left open where the match is weak. Clone size is shown for a subset of rows, as once, few, many or a class of expanded clone.

j_call: TRBJ1-2; clone_size: many; d_call: .; v_call: TRBV2; cdr3_aa: CASSELHQGDGYTF; cdr3_nt: TGTGCCAGCAGTGAATTGCACCAAGGAGATGGCTACACCTTC
j_call: TRBJ2-2; clone_size: once; d_call: .; v_call: TRBV18; cdr3_aa: CASSPFGIEVTGELFF; cdr3_nt: TGTGCCAGCTCACCATTTGGAATTGAGGTCACCGGGGAGCTGTTTTTT
j_call: TRBJ1-6; clone_size: .; d_call: .; v_call: TRBV7-8; cdr3_aa: CASSLGEGSPLHF; cdr3_nt: TGCGCCAGCAGCCTTGGGGAGGGGTCACCCCTCCACTTT
j_call: TRBJ2-1; clone_size: many; d_call: TRBD1; v_call: TRBV20-1; cdr3_aa: CSATRGPYNEQFF; cdr3_nt: TGCAGTGCTACCAGGGGGCCCTACAATGAGCAGTTCTTC
j_call: TRBJ2-3; clone_size: .; d_call: TRBD2; v_call: TRBV3-1; cdr3_aa: CASSHRLAGASGDTQYF; cdr3_nt: TGTGCCAGCAGCCATCGACTAGCGGGGGCCTCGGGGGATACGCAGTATTTT
j_call: TRBJ2-7; clone_size: many; d_call: TRBD1; v_call: TRBV7-2; cdr3_aa: CASSFQGARAEQYF; cdr3_nt: TGTGCCAGCAGCTTCCAGGGGGCGCGTGCCGAGCAGTACTTC
j_call: TRBJ1-1; clone_size: few; d_call: .; v_call: TRBV7-2; cdr3_aa: CASSTGTQRNTEAFF; cdr3_nt: TGTGCCAGCAGCACCGGGACACAAAGAAACACTGAAGCTTTCTTT
j_call: TRBJ1-1; clone_size: many; d_call: .; v_call: TRBV5-8; cdr3_aa: CASSRWTENTEAFF; cdr3_nt: TGTGCCAGCAGCCGCTGGACAGAGAACACTGAAGCTTTCTTT
j_call: TRBJ1-4; clone_size: many; d_call: TRBD1; v_call: TRBV12-3/TRBV12-4; cdr3_aa: CASSPPGGTVNEKLFF; cdr3_nt: TGTGCCAGCAGTCCGCCAGGTGGGACAGTTAATGAAAAACTGTTTTTT
j_call: TRBJ2-1; clone_size: many; d_call: .; v_call: TRBV6-1; cdr3_aa: CASSAAASPLYEQFF; cdr3_nt: TGTGCCAGCAGTGCGGCAGCCTCTCCCCTTTATGAGCAGTTCTTC
j_call: TRBJ2-1; clone_size: many; d_call: TRBD2; v_call: TRBV7-8; cdr3_aa: CASSPLTGTSGRNEQFF; cdr3_nt: TGTGCCAGCAGCCCACTGACGGGGACTAGCGGGAGGAATGAGCAGTTCTTC
j_call: TRBJ1-1; clone_size: few; d_call: .; v_call: TRBV5-4; cdr3_aa: CASSLVEGRGSEAFF; cdr3_nt: TGTGCCAGCAGCTTGGTAGAAGGTAGGGGCAGTGAAGCTTTCTTT
j_call: TRBJ1-1; clone_size: many; d_call: .; v_call: TRBV10-3; cdr3_aa: CAISRGTEAFF; cdr3_nt: TGTGCCATATCTAGGGGCACTGAAGCTTTCTTT
j_call: TRBJ1-6; clone_size: few; d_call: .; v_call: TRBV6-1; cdr3_aa: CASSQGLISYNSPLHF; cdr3_nt: TGTGCCAGCAGTCAAGGACTGATCTCCTATAATTCACCCCTCCACTTT
j_call: TRBJ2-2; clone_size: .; d_call: TRBD2; v_call: TRBV12-3/TRBV12-4; cdr3_aa: CASSLAGGGGGELFF; cdr3_nt: TGTGCCAGCAGTTTGGCGGGAGGTGGGGGCGGGGAGCTGTTTTTT
j_call: TRBJ2-1; clone_size: .; d_call: .; v_call: TRBV11-2; cdr3_aa: CASSPVGGGYNEQFF; cdr3_nt: TGTGCCAGCAGCCCAGTTGGAGGGGGCTACAATGAGCAGTTCTTC
j_call: TRBJ2-5; clone_size: many; d_call: .; v_call: TRBV24-1; cdr3_aa: CATSDSRRIGETQYF; cdr3_nt: TGTGCCACCAGTGATTCTCGGCGAATAGGGGAGACCCAGTACTTC
j_call: TRBJ1-2; clone_size: few; d_call: TRBD1; v_call: TRBV5-4; cdr3_aa: CASSLNRGLGGYTF; cdr3_nt: TGTGCCAGCAGCTTGAATAGGGGGCTCGGAGGCTACACCTTC
j_call: TRBJ2-7; clone_size: few; d_call: .; v_call: TRBV5-4; cdr3_aa: CASSRPAGAGYEQYF; cdr3_nt: TGTGCCAGCAGTCGTCCCGCAGGGGCCGGTTACGAGCAGTACTTC
j_call: TRBJ2-2; clone_size: few; d_call: .; v_call: TRBV11-2; cdr3_aa: CASSFPGPELFF; cdr3_nt: TGTGCCAGCAGCTTCCCGGGACCCGAGCTGTTTTTT